These 11 T cell receptor beta chains share one sample of origin, sequenced in a study of blood T cells in healthy people across ages. A second PCR of 7 to 11 cycles used a sample-barcoded 5' primer and a J-beta primer mix. MiXCR, run by TCRdb on the 5' RACE reads, gives a single entry per CDR3 protein. This sample has about 760,000 distinct CDR3 sequences, with roughly 25% found just once. The sample also formed part of further work on T cells of mothers and their children.

Sequencing input: blood. The receptor set was obtained from a boy younger than 18 in good health.

The chain joins TRBV10-3 to TRBJ2-5; perhaps TRBD2 as D (5 bases). In germline, CDR1 is ENHRY, CDR2 SYGVKD. Trimming cost V 10 bases and J 7 bases, with 16 bases left between them. The CDR3 length is 12 residues. The CDR3 DNA is TGTGCCAACTTGTGGACTCTTCGGACCCAGTACTTC. Translation gives CANLWTLRTQYF.

The chain combines TRBV3-1 with TRBJ2-5; D not resolved. Trimming pared 1 base from V and 5 bases from J, leaving 8 bases between. Germline V lookup: CDR1 LGHDT, CDR2 YNNKEL (reference sequence). The CDR3 runs 13 residues. The CDR3 protein is CASSQAPWETQYF. CDR3 coding DNA: TGTGCCAGCAGCCAAGCCCCCTGGGAGACCCAGTACTTC.

The CDR3 loop reads CASSLAGQGDSPLHF. The CDR3 DNA reads TGTGCCAGCAGCTTAGCCGGGCAGGGGGATTCACCCCTCCACTTT. The chain couples TRBV7-9 to TRBJ1-6, with TRBD1 matching 7 bases. Germline V lookup: CDR1 SEHNR, CDR2 FQNEAQ (reference sequence). Losses at the gene ends were 0 bases for V and 8 bases for J; bases not matched to a gene: 4. There are 15 residues in the CDR3. Based on the CDR3 plus reference TRBV7-9 and TRBJ1-6, the full variable domain is DTGVSQNPRHKITKRGQNVTFRCDPISEHNRLYWYRQTLGQGPEFLTYFQNEAQLEKSRLLSDRFSAERPKGSFSTLEIQRTEQGDSAMYLCASSLAGQGDSPLHFGNGTRLTVT.

The CDR3 region has the DNA TGTGCCAGCAGTCCAATCGGGGGACTCTATGGCTACACCTTC. Protein sequence: CASSPIGGLYGYTF. This chain joins TRBV28 and TRBJ1-2, with D possibly matching TRBD1 (5 bases). This CDR3 comprises 14 residues. Germline CDR1 reads MDHEN; CDR2 reads SYDVKM. V dropped 5 bases and J dropped 4 bases, with 14 bases sitting between them.

This clonotype has only a few counts. This chain links TRBV6-5 with TRBJ2-5; 9 bases fit TRBD2. V lost 5 bases, J lost 4 bases, and 8 bases stayed unmatched. CDR1 and CDR2 (germline): MNHEY, SVGAGI. The CDR3 is made up of 15 amino acids. CDR3 protein: CASSRGGRAIETQYF. The CDR3 DNA reads TGTGCCAGCAGTAGGGGCGGGAGGGCCATAGAGACCCAGTACTTC.

The chain carries TRBV7-9 and TRBJ2-1, with D hard to call. Germline V gene lookup returns CDR1 SEHNR and CDR2 FQNEAQ (reference sequence). Trimming pared 5 bases from V and 12 bases from J, leaving 17 bases between. The CDR3 is 13 residues long. CDR3 protein: CASSPLSLSGQFF. In DNA, the CDR3 is TGTGCCAGCAGCCCTCTCAGCCTCTCGGGGCAGTTCTTC.

With respect to this clonotype: This CDR3 is missing its conserved last phenylalanine or tryptophan, likely due to a read error. This rearrangement joins TRBV6-6 to TRBJ2-5, with 8 positions matching TRBD2. Germline lookup yields CDR1 MNHNY and CDR2 SVGAGI (reference sequence). The CDR3 loop spans 14 amino acids. With 8 bases clipped from V and 4 bases from J, the junction kept 9 bases outside the gene matches. The CDR3 sequence is CASQVRGGRETQYS. Here the CDR3 DNA reads TGTGCCAGCCAGGTCCGCGGGGGGCGAGAGACCCAGTACTCC.

This clonotype appeared a few times. The V and J genes are TRBV6-1 and TRBJ1-6; D uncertain. This CDR3 comprises 16 residues. V was clipped by 6 bases and J by 0 bases, with 12 bases between them. The V gene's germline CDR1 is MNHNS and CDR2 SASEGT. In DNA, the CDR3 is TGTGCCAGCAGCCTGGACCGGAGCTCCTATAATTCACCCCTCCACTTT. The encoded protein is CASSLDRSSYNSPLHF.

The J gene is TRBJ2-1, the V gene TRBV20-1; the D gene is possibly TRBD2 (5 bases). V lost 0 bases to trimming and J lost 9 bases, with 9 bases between them. The germline V gene encodes CDR1 DFQATT and CDR2 SNEGSKA (reference sequence). The CDR3 totals 12 residues. The CDR3 region is CSARDVGSEQFF. The CDR3 bases are TGCAGTGCTAGAGATGTAGGGAGTGAGCAGTTCTTC.

V gene TRBV7-6 combines with J gene TRBJ2-7, with TRBD1 matching over 10 bases. This CDR3 has 14 residues. Germline-derived CDR1 and CDR2 are SGHVS and FNYEAQ. V lost 2 bases to trimming and J lost 10 bases; unmatched junction nucleotides: 8. This CDR3 reads CASSLTDRGPYQYF. CDR3 DNA sequence: TGTGCCAGCAGCTTAACAGACAGGGGGCCATATCAGTACTTC.

The chain recombines TRBV6-2 or TRBV6-3 with TRBJ2-5; D call uncertain. CDR3 length: 14 amino acids. Germline V gene lookup returns CDR1 MNHEY and CDR2 SVGEGT. Between the trimmed V and J ends, which lost 6 bases and 5 bases, there was a span of 16 bases. This CDR3 is CASRGLGLVETQYF. In DNA, the CDR3 is TGTGCCAGCAGAGGGCTGGGTCTTGTGGAGACCCAGTACTTC.